This TCR beta chain derives from a study of beta chain features in type 1 diabetes. Sequencing targeted expressed TCRB transcripts, as all isolated RNA had been reverse transcribed. Data came from immunoSEQ multiplex PCR; TCRdb stores just in-frame clones and leaves some out. This table holds 350,000 to 400,000 clones, about 14% found once. Trimming at V came to 0 bases and at J to 3 bases, leaving 2 bases not matched to a gene. The germline V gene encodes CDR1 SEHNR and CDR2 FQNEAQ (reference sequence). The CDR3 consists of 14 residues. The sequenced sample consisted of naive CD4+ T cells from blood. The TCR sequence derives from a young woman in good health. The V and J genes are TRBV7-9 and TRBJ2-7; 7 bases align to TRBD2. For the CDR3, the DNA is TGTGCCAGCAGCTTAGCGGGAGGGATCTACGAGCAGTACTTC. This gives the protein CASSLAGGIYEQYF.